These 6 T cell receptor beta chains were sequenced from one sample in a study of blood T cells in healthy people across ages. Alongside a J-beta primer mix, a sample-barcoded 5' primer served in a second PCR lasting about 7 to 11 cycles. MiXCR, run by TCRdb on the 5' RACE reads, gives a single entry per CDR3 protein. Of roughly 500,000 distinct CDR3 sequences listed, around 24% are singletons. These data were also filed under a second study, of T cells of mothers and their children.

Sequenced: blood. Receptors were obtained from a boy under 18 in good health.

The sample holds a few counts of this clonotype. This rearrangement joins TRBV29-1 to TRBJ1-2; 12 nucleotides agree with TRBD1. J lost 8 bases, V lost 0 bases, and 13 bases had no gene match. The germline gives CDR1 SQVTM, CDR2 ANQGSEA. There are 17 residues in the CDR3. CDR3 sequence reads: CSVEDSGTGGSTGGYTF. CDR3 in DNA: TGCAGCGTTGAAGACTCCGGGACAGGGGGCTCTACTGGGGGCTACACCTTC.

The DNA of the CDR3 is TGTGCCAGCAGGACCGACAGGGGATTGATTGGAGAGACCCAGTACTTC. Residues: CASRTDRGLIGETQYF. The rearrangement joins TRBV28 to TRBJ2-5, with TRBD1 matching 8 bases. The CDR3 has 16 residues. Germline V gene lookup returns CDR1 MDHEN and CDR2 SYDVKM. After removal of 6 bases from V and 4 bases from J, the junction contained 13 bases not matched to a gene.

The rearrangement links TRBV20-1 to TRBJ1-1; perhaps TRBD1 as D (6 bases). The germline gives CDR1 DFQATT, CDR2 SNEGSKA (reference sequence). The CDR3 is 12 amino acids. Here the CDR3 DNA reads TGCACCCCGGGGCAGGGGAGAACTGAAGCTTTCTTT. Its translation is CTPGQGRTEAFF.

This clonotype occurred a few times. The CDR3 loop reads CASSPGQAKNIQYF. CDR3 coding DNA: TGTGCCAGCAGCCCGGGACAGGCCAAAAACATTCAGTACTTC. This rearrangement joins TRBV11-2 to TRBJ2-4; TRBD1 matches at 7 bases. CDR1 is SGHAT, CDR2 FQNNGV, per germline. Trimming took 5 bases from V and 1 from J; bases not matched to a gene: 2. This CDR3 contains 14 residues.

This clonotype was detected only a few times. V gene TRBV27 combines with J gene TRBJ2-7; 8 nucleotides agree with TRBD2. This CDR3 contains 14 residues. The germline CDR1 and CDR2 sequences are MNHEY and SMNVEV (reference sequence). J lost 3 bases, V lost 5 bases, and 6 bases had no gene match. The CDR3 loop reads CASSPSGFYYEQYF. DNA of the CDR3: TGTGCCAGCAGTCCTAGCGGGTTTTACTACGAGCAGTACTTC.

This clonotype has a single count. V and J are TRBV7-8 and TRBJ2-1; a weak D match, TRBD2 (6 bases). Trimming pared 5 bases from V and 1 base from J, leaving 24 bases between. This CDR3 has 19 residues. Germline V CDR1 and CDR2: SGHVS, FQNEAQ. As DNA, the CDR3 is TGTGCCAGCAGCCCCCGGTTCCTGTCGGGAGAGGGGTCCTACAATGAGCAGTTCTTC. This sequence encodes CASSPRFLSGEGSYNEQFF.